These T cell receptor beta chains were read from a single sample in a study of CD8 T cells in Susac syndrome. Via MiXCR, TCRdb re-called the immunoSEQ multiplex PCR reads, giving one row per CDR3 protein. There are 45,000 to 55,000 distinct CDR3 sequences in the sample; approximately 93% occur only once, and roughly 0.58% lies in the top ten. The sequenced sample was CD8+ T cells from PBMCs. These receptors all come from a human donor in good health. Both conserved end residues are part of each CDR3. Fields, in order: clone size, D gene, V gene, J gene, CDR3 protein, CDR3 DNA. A D gene is named only where the DNA matches it firmly. Only part of the rows carry a size: once, few, many, or a class if the clone is expanded.

size: NA; D: NA; V: TRBV27; J: TRBJ2-2; CDR3: CASSLSSGLATGELFF; DNA: TGTGCCAGCAGTTTATCTTCGGGCCTAGCAACCGGGGAGCTGTTTTTT
size: few; D: NA; V: TRBV29-1; J: TRBJ2-7; CDR3: CSVEGRGSYEQYF; DNA: TGCAGCGTTGAGGGTAGGGGGTCCTACGAGCAGTACTTC
size: NA; D: NA; V: TRBV4-2; J: TRBJ2-1; CDR3: CASSHFSGQGNEQFF; DNA: TGTGCCAGCAGCCATTTCAGCGGACAAGGGAATGAGCAGTTCTTC
size: NA; D: NA; V: TRBV5-1; J: TRBJ2-2; CDR3: CASSSVTGELFF; DNA: TGCGCCAGCAGCTCGGTGACCGGGGAGCTGTTTTTT
size: NA; D: NA; V: TRBV9; J: TRBJ2-7; CDR3: CASSVDDAYEQYF; DNA: TGTGCCAGCAGCGTAGATGACGCCTACGAGCAGTACTTC
size: NA; D: NA; V: TRBV10-3; J: TRBJ2-7; CDR3: CAISEVGATFYEQYF; DNA: TGTGCCATCAGTGAAGTAGGGGCCACTTTCTACGAGCAGTACTTC
size: NA; D: TRBD2; V: TRBV7-9; J: TRBJ2-3; CDR3: CASSFYLAGGGDTQYF; DNA: TGTGCCAGCAGCTTTTATTTAGCGGGAGGTGGAGATACGCAGTATTTT
size: NA; D: NA; V: TRBV5-1; J: TRBJ2-6; CDR3: CASSRPRSLEGANVLTF; DNA: TGCGCCAGCAGCCGCCCGAGGAGCCTGGAAGGGGCCAACGTCCTGACTTTC
size: NA; D: TRBD2; V: TRBV2; J: TRBJ2-7; CDR3: CASRTGLAGREQYF; DNA: TGTGCCAGCAGGACGGGACTAGCGGGGCGGGAGCAGTACTTC
size: once; D: NA; V: TRBV6-5; J: TRBJ2-5; CDR3: CASIGADKTQYF; DNA: TGTGCCAGCATCGGGGCCGACAAGACCCAGTACTTC
size: NA; D: NA; V: TRBV29-1; J: TRBJ1-1; CDR3: CSGTGHTNTEAFF; DNA: TGCAGCGGTACGGGACACACGAACACTGAAGCTTTCTTT
size: NA; D: TRBD2; V: TRBV12-3/TRBV12-4; J: TRBJ2-4; CDR3: CASAGAQAKNIQYF; DNA: TGTGCCAGTGCGGGAGCTCAAGCCAAAAACATTCAGTACTTC
size: NA; D: TRBD1; V: TRBV29-1; J: TRBJ2-2; CDR3: CSVEYRGRGNTGELFF; DNA: TGCAGCGTTGAATACAGGGGGCGCGGGAACACCGGGGAGCTGTTTTTT
size: NA; D: NA; V: TRBV28; J: TRBJ2-7; CDR3: CASSPSRKIYEQYF; DNA: TGTGCCAGCAGTCCTTCGCGGAAAATCTACGAGCAGTACTTC
size: NA; D: TRBD2; V: TRBV28; J: TRBJ2-2; CDR3: CASSLASGATGELFF; DNA: TGTGCCAGCAGTTTAGCTAGCGGGGCTACCGGGGAGCTGTTTTTT
size: NA; D: TRBD1; V: TRBV27; J: TRBJ1-1; CDR3: CASRTGGSNTEAFF; DNA: TGTGCCAGCAGGACAGGGGGATCTAACACTGAAGCTTTCTTT
size: NA; D: TRBD2; V: TRBV27; J: TRBJ2-7; CDR3: CASRLAGGYEQYF; DNA: TGTGCCAGCAGACTAGCGGGAGGTTACGAGCAGTACTTC
size: NA; D: NA; V: TRBV7-9; J: TRBJ1-1; CDR3: CASTVLAQGVILNTEAFF; DNA: TGTGCCAGCACCGTCCTGGCCCAGGGTGTTATCCTGAACACTGAAGCTTTCTTT
size: NA; D: TRBD2; V: TRBV6-2/TRBV6-3; J: TRBJ2-1; CDR3: CASSFSGLAVNNEQFF; DNA: TGTGCCAGCAGTTTTTCCGGACTAGCGGTGAACAATGAGCAGTTCTTC
size: NA; D: NA; V: TRBV6-7; J: TRBJ2-3; CDR3: CASTSSGLPPVFQYF; DNA: TGTGCCAGCACCTCCAGCGGACTTCCTCCAGTCTTTCAGTATTTT
size: NA; D: NA; V: TRBV29-1; J: TRBJ2-7; CDR3: CSVRDLNSYEQYF; DNA: TGCAGCGTCCGGGACCTAAACTCCTACGAGCAGTACTTC
size: few; D: NA; V: TRBV2; J: TRBJ1-1; CDR3: CASSVGGTEAFF; DNA: TGTGCCAGCAGTGTAGGTGGGACTGAAGCTTTCTTT